Shown below are 25 T cell receptor beta chains from a single sample sequenced in a study of T cell changes during pregnancy in multiple sclerosis. Data came from immunoSEQ multiplex PCR; TCRdb stores just in-frame clones and leaves some out. Here the sample spans around 56,000 clones, roughly nine tenths being singletons. Source: CD4+ T cells from peripheral blood mononuclear cells, taken in the third trimester of pregnancy. The receptors derive from a female donor with multiple sclerosis, enrolled in a pregnancy study.

V usage is TRBV6-5 and J usage is TRBJ1-2, with TRBD1 matching over 8 bases. Trimming removed 7 bases from V and 6 bases from J; junction bases left unmatched: 4. CDR3 length: 12 amino acids. Germline V CDR1 and CDR2: MNHEY, SVGAGI. This chain's CDR3 is CASTTGGNGYTF. DNA of the CDR3: TGTGCCAGCACCACAGGGGGGAATGGCTACACCTTC.

The rearrangement uses TRBV5-1 and TRBJ1-2, with D perhaps TRBD1 (6 bases). The germline gives CDR1 SGHRS, CDR2 YFSETQ. V dropped 0 bases and J dropped 10 bases, with 19 bases sitting between them. This CDR3 region has 15 residues. The CDR3 region has the DNA TGCGCCAGCAGCTTGGCCGGGGGGCCCCCTGTGGACTACACCTTC. It is translated as CASSLAGGPPVDYTF. Full variable domain (rest looked up from reference TRBV5-1 and TRBJ1-2): KAGVTQTPRYLIKTRGQQVTLSCSPISGHRSVSWYQQTPGQGLQFLFEYFSETQRNKGNFPGRFSGRQFSNSRSEMNVSTLELGDSALYLCASSLAGGPPVDYTFGSGTRLTVV.

The V and J genes are TRBV28 and TRBJ1-1; 7 bases line up with TRBD1. CDR1 MDHEN and CDR2 SYDVKM come from the germline V gene. CDR3 length: 11 residues. The V segment lost 5 bases and the J segment 10 bases; nucleotides outside the gene matches: 4. DNA for the CDR3: TGTGCCAGCAGTCCGCAGGGGGGAGCTTTCTTT. This gives the protein CASSPQGGAFF.

In its sample, this clone was seen once. The gene calls are TRBV19 and TRBJ2-5; D is uncertain. CDR1 LNHDA and CDR2 SQIVND come from the germline V gene (reference sequence). The CDR3 has 13 residues. V lost 5 bases, J lost 5 bases, and 12 bases lay in between. The CDR3 nucleotides are TGTGCCAGTAGTCTCCCCGGGTCTGAGACCCAGTACTTC. As protein: CASSLPGSETQYF. Full variable domain (remainder filled in from reference TRBV19 and TRBJ2-5): DGGITQSPKYLFRKEGQNVTLSCEQNLNHDAMYWYRQDPGQGLRLIYYSQIVNDFQKGDIAEGYSVSREKKESFPLTVTSAQKNPTAFYLCASSLPGSETQYFGPGTRLLVL.

CDR3 nucleotide sequence: TGTGCCAGCAGCTTAGCCGTGCTACGATCCGGAAACACCATATATTTT. It translates to CASSLAVLRSGNTIYF. This rearrangement joins TRBV7-2 to TRBJ1-3; no firm D call. CDR3 size: 16 residues. Germline V gene sequence: CDR1 SGHTA, CDR2 FQGNSA. V was clipped by 0 bases and J by 4 bases, with 13 bases between them.

Details on this clone: Other nucleotide sequences in the sample specify the same CDR3. The rearrangement uses TRBV7-2 and TRBJ2-7; a weak D match, TRBD2 (6 bases). The germline V and J ends were trimmed by 2 bases and 5 bases, with 22 bases remaining between them. The CDR3 is 17 residues long. Germline loops: CDR1 SGHTA, CDR2 FQGNSA. Written as DNA, the CDR3 is TGTGCCAGCAGCTTACAACCACCGGCTAGCGTTGGCGACGAGCAGTACTTC. Its protein is CASSLQPPASVGDEQYF.

This chain joins TRBV7-9 and TRBJ1-3; 7 bases align to TRBD1. The CDR3 runs 15 residues. Unmatched junction bases numbered 3, after V lost 4 bases and J lost 0 bases. Germline V lookup: CDR1 SEHNR, CDR2 FQNEAQ (reference sequence). The CDR3 protein is CASSSQGVSGNTIYF. The CDR3 DNA follows: TGTGCCAGCAGCTCCCAGGGGGTCTCTGGAAACACCATATATTTT. The entire variable domain, with the rest obtained from reference TRBV7-9 and TRBJ1-3, is as follows: DTGVSQNPRHKITKRGQNVTFRCDPISEHNRLYWYRQTLGQGPEFLTYFQNEAQLEKSRLLSDRFSAERPKGSFSTLEIQRTEQGDSAMYLCASSSQGVSGNTIYFGEGSWLTVV.

The J gene is TRBJ1-1, the V gene TRBV27; D gene unclear. CDR1 and CDR2 (germline): MNHEY, SMNVEV (reference sequence). V was cut by 4 bases and J by 3 bases, with 9 bases left in between. This CDR3 is built from 13 residues. The DNA for the CDR3 is TGTGCCAGCAGTTCTAGGTTGTACACTGAAGCTTTCTTT. It specifies CASSSRLYTEAFF.

This chain links TRBV6-5 with TRBJ1-2, with a weak D call TRBD1 (6 bases). Looked up from germline, CDR1 is MNHEY and CDR2 is SVGAGI. CDR3 length: 13 amino acids. The V and J ends lost 7 bases and 2 bases respectively, with 11 bases between them. The CDR3 bases are TGTGCCAGCACGCAGGGGCCAAACTATGGCTACACCTTC. Its translation is CASTQGPNYGYTF.

The V call is TRBV13, the J call TRBJ2-3; TRBD2 is a possible D gene (5 bases). V was clipped by 5 bases and J by 0 bases, with 15 bases between them. The CDR3 has 16 amino acids. Germline CDR1 PRHDT, CDR2 FYEKMQ (reference sequence). In DNA, the CDR3 is TGTGCCAGCAGCCCAGAGCGGATTACTAGCACAGATACGCAGTATTTT. Its protein is CASSPERITSTDTQYF.

The J gene is TRBJ1-1, the V gene TRBV7-9, with a weak D call TRBD1 (5 bases). The CDR3 has 15 residues. From germline, CDR1 is SEHNR and CDR2 FQNEAQ (reference sequence). V lost 0 bases, J lost 4 bases, and 12 bases lay in between. The CDR3 region has the DNA TGTGCCAGCAGCTTAGCGTTGCAGGGTATCACTGAAGCTTTCTTT. Translating it yields CASSLALQGITEAFF.

The V call is TRBV10-3, the J call TRBJ1-1; D is perhaps TRBD1 (5 bases). Germline CDR1 ENHRY, CDR2 SYGVKD. V was clipped by 8 bases and J by 5 bases, with 15 bases between them. CDR3 size: 13 residues. The CDR3 loop is CAIRGGSGTEAFF. DNA of the CDR3: TGTGCCATCCGGGGGGGAAGTGGGACTGAAGCTTTCTTT.

V usage is TRBV7-3 and J usage is TRBJ2-3; 10 bases are shared with TRBD1. V lost 3 bases to trimming and J lost 6 bases; unmatched junction nucleotides: 3. CDR1 and CDR2 (germline): SGHTA, FQGTGA. CDR3 size: 14 residues. CDR3 residues: CASSLTGGSDTQYF. CDR3 nucleotide sequence: TGTGCCAGCAGCTTGACAGGGGGCTCGGATACGCAGTATTTT.

The chain couples TRBV18 to TRBJ2-2; a weak D match, TRBD1 (5 bases). Germline values: CDR1 KGHSH, CDR2 LQKENI. This CDR3 has 15 amino acids. With 4 bases removed from V and 1 base from J, the gap between germline ends came to 10 bases. The CDR3 bases are TGTGCCAGCTCACAAACGCAGGGGAACACCGGGGAGCTGTTTTTT. It translates to CASSQTQGNTGELFF.

This chain's CDR3 is CASSPGTAILYEQYF. Here the CDR3 DNA reads TGCGCCAGCAGCCCTGGGACTGCCATACTATACGAGCAGTACTTC. The chain couples TRBV5-1 to TRBJ2-7; tentative D call: TRBD2 (6 bases). Germline CDR1 and CDR2: SGHRS and YFSETQ. CDR3 length: 15 residues. Between the trimmed V and J ends, which lost 4 bases and 4 bases, there was a span of 18 bases.

CDR3 coding DNA: TGTGCCAGCAGCCCAACGACAGGGATCAATGAGCAGTTCTTC. Its protein is CASSPTTGINEQFF. This chain joins TRBV11-2 and TRBJ2-1, with TRBD1 identical over 7 bases. The CDR3 loop spans 14 amino acids. The V and J ends lost 5 bases and 6 bases, in that order; junction bases with no gene match: 7. CDR1 and CDR2 (germline): SGHAT, FQNNGV.

This chain connects TRBV9 to TRBJ2-1, with 16 bases matching TRBD2. This CDR3 comprises 20 residues. CDR1 and CDR2 from the germline V gene are SGDLS and YYNGEE. Losses at the gene ends were 1 base for V and 8 bases for J; bases not matched to a gene: 15. CDR3 sequence reads: CASSVSLSGTSGRARDEQFF. The CDR3 DNA sequence: TGTGCCAGCAGCGTATCCCTTTCCGGGACTAGCGGGAGGGCCAGGGATGAGCAGTTCTTC.

The gene calls are TRBV29-1 and TRBJ1-2; D is uncertain. V gave up 7 bases and J gave up 3 bases, with 15 bases separating them. Germline-derived CDR1 and CDR2 are SQVTM and ANQGSEA. The CDR3 runs 13 residues. The CDR3 is CSALKDGDYGYTF. CDR3 in DNA: TGCAGCGCCCTAAAGGACGGGGACTATGGCTACACCTTC.

The chain has TRBV10-3 and TRBJ1-2; D gene ambiguous. Deletions cut 4 bases from V and 5 bases from J, with 11 bases between. CDR3 length: 13 amino acids. Germline V lookup: CDR1 ENHRY, CDR2 SYGVKD. CDR3 sequence: CAISAQTPYGYTF. DNA for the CDR3: TGTGCCATCAGTGCTCAGACACCTTATGGCTACACCTTC.

The V gene is TRBV18, the J gene TRBJ2-3; maybe TRBD1 (5 bases). The germline CDR1 and CDR2 sequences are KGHSH and LQKENI. This CDR3 is built from 15 residues. Between the trimmed V and J ends, which lost 2 bases and 6 bases, there was a span of 15 bases. The CDR3 loop reads CASSPSTVTADTQYF. The CDR3 DNA sequence: TGTGCCAGCTCACCATCGACAGTCACGGCGGATACGCAGTATTTT. Combining the CDR3 with reference TRBV18 and TRBJ2-3 gives the whole variable domain NAGVMQNPRHLVRRRGQEARLRCSPMKGHSHVYWYRQLPEEGLKFMVYLQKENIIDESGMPKERFSAEFPKEGPSILRIQQVVRGDSAAYFCASSPSTVTADTQYFGPGTRLTVL.

This clone was observed a single time. The J gene is TRBJ2-5, the V gene TRBV7-8, with 10 bases identical to TRBD2. V dropped 1 base and J dropped 5; count of bases not matched to a gene: 19. CDR3 size: 20 residues. CDR1 and CDR2 from the germline V gene are SGHVS and FQNEAQ. For the CDR3, the DNA is TGTGCCAGCAGCTTAGTGCCTAGCGGGGGATACCCAACAAGAGTCGAGACCCAGTACTTC. This sequence encodes CASSLVPSGGYPTRVETQYF.

The rearrangement joins TRBV29-1 to TRBJ1-2; D is possibly TRBD1 (5 bases). CDR1 and CDR2 from the germline V gene are SQVTM and ANQGSEA. V gave up 4 bases and J gave up 7 bases, with 19 bases separating them. The length of the CDR3 is 14 residues. The CDR3 DNA sequence: TGCAGCGTTGCCGGGACTCTGGAAGGAACTGGCTACACCTTC. This gives the protein CSVAGTLEGTGYTF.

The CDR3 bases are TGTGCCAGCAGCTTAGGGACAGTGTCGTTCGGCTACACCTTC. Protein: CASSLGTVSFGYTF. V and J are TRBV11-2 and TRBJ1-2, with D possibly being TRBD1 (6 bases). Germline loops: CDR1 SGHAT, CDR2 FQNNGV. Trimming pared 1 base from V and 8 bases from J, leaving 14 bases between. The CDR3 is 14 amino acids.

CDR3 in amino acids: CASSHFSGPFSGNTIYF. DNA for the CDR3: TGTGCCAGCTCCCACTTTAGTGGTCCTTTCTCTGGAAACACCATATATTTT. The chain joins TRBV18 to TRBJ1-3; D remains unclear. V gave up 6 bases and J gave up 0 bases, with 18 bases separating them. This CDR3 is 17 amino acids long. Looked up from germline, CDR1 is KGHSH and CDR2 is LQKENI. Full variable domain (outside the CDR3, taken from reference TRBV18 and TRBJ1-3): NAGVMQNPRHLVRRRGQEARLRCSPMKGHSHVYWYRQLPEEGLKFMVYLQKENIIDESGMPKERFSAEFPKEGPSILRIQQVVRGDSAAYFCASSHFSGPFSGNTIYFGEGSWLTVV.

This chain links TRBV6-5 with TRBJ1-2; D is possibly TRBD1 (6 bases). Germline CDR1 and CDR2: MNHEY and SVGAGI. This CDR3 contains 14 residues. The V end was cut by 5 bases, the J end by 4 bases, with 14 bases between. CDR3 sequence (DNA): TGTGCCAGCAGTATGTCCAGGGGAAGCTATGGCTACACCTTC. This codes for CASSMSRGSYGYTF.